This T cell receptor (beta chain) was sequenced in a study of T cells after yellow fever vaccination (dated by TCRdb to 2018 to 2020). Looking at the study overall: The SMART-Seq v4 Ultra Low Input RNA kit was used to prepare libraries from fractions with low cell numbers. To track T-cell clones before and after primary and booster YFV17D yellow fever vaccination, bulk TCR alpha and beta repertoires were sequenced longitudinally. Two healthy male donors, one aged 18 to 29 and one aged 30 to 40 years, made up the cohort. Blood samples were taken at several timepoints before and after primary and secondary immunization, and bulk PBMC replicates and cell subsets were isolated. What the study reported, not specific to this receptor: Compared with the primary T-cell response, the secondary T-cell response was weaker but faster, peaking on day 5 rather than day 15. A small fraction of clonotypes showed up in both the CD4 and CD8 compartments, probably as a result of convergent recombination. Most clones expanded after primary vaccination were re-detected after the booster (around 96% of CD4 and around 86% of CD8), suggesting broad memory maintenance. The study included only a couple of donors, which limits how far the findings can be generalized. Computational filtering was needed because FACS-sorted repertoires could contain abundant contaminating clonotypes from the bulk population.

Clipping removes 7 bases from V and 5 bases from J, with 0 as the unmatched junction base count. From its cysteine to its phenylalanine, the CDR3 spans 13 amino acids. Of the read, only the CDR3 DNA is kept; its 39 bases are in frame from base 1. As encoded in the germline V gene, CDR1 is SGDLS while CDR2 is YYNGEE. This sample was sequenced with an Illumina NovaSeq 6000. TCR cDNA was synthesized by 5'RACE template switching, which introduced a universal primer site and unique molecular identifiers. Priming of cDNA synthesis was performed from both the TCR alpha and TCR beta constant segments. Two PCR steps were used to amplify libraries, with sample barcodes and sequencing adapters being added in the second step. Sequencing of libraries was done on Illumina HiSeq 2500 (2x100 bp) or NovaSeq (2x150 bp). The original pipeline was this. Reads were demultiplexed and collapsed into UMI consensus sequences with MIGEC, and V(D)J alignment was performed with MiXCR. Clonotypes responding to the vaccine were identified with edgeR on replicate PBMC samples, with the criteria of FDR below 0.01 and a log2 fold change above 5 up to day 15. CD4 or CD8 identity was assigned to each bulk clonotype according to whether the clonotype was present at higher abundance in the sequenced CD4 repertoire or the sequenced CD8 repertoire. Starting from the raw public reads, TCRdb applied fastp trimming at Q25, assembled clones with MiXCR and retained in-frame beta chains. Records with the same CDR3 protein are collapsed into one entry carrying the most frequent genes and DNA. These V and J calls rely on TCRdb rather than the paper's analysis. This sample lists 250,000 or so distinct CDR3 sequences; 3.6% were detected once. The top ten constitute around 19% of the sample.

The label giving this sample's treatment or condition can be read as: live attenuated yellow fever vaccine strain. At each blood-draw timepoint, two biological replicates of bulk PBMCs were obtained. A standard Ficoll-Paque protocol was used to isolate PBMCs from peripheral blood. TriZol was used to extract RNA from bulk PBMCs, CD4 and CD8 fractions, and dextramer-positive and dextramer-negative fractions. In its sample, this clonotype was seen many times. There is no known antigen for this receptor. It has no much larger one-base neighbor in the sample; base qualities were not kept. The TCR originated in a young man who received the YFV17D yellow fever vaccine. The material sequenced was PBMCs, taken 15 days after the yellow fever booster vaccination. Here the chain combines TRBV9 and TRBJ2-2; TRBD2 agrees with 12 junctional bases. The CDR3 protein: CASGLAGTGELFF. Here is the DNA: TGTGCCAGCGGACTAGCGGGGACCGGGGAGCTGTTTTTT.